Here is one T cell receptor beta chain with its context. Germline V lookup: CDR1 SGHTA, CDR2 FQGTGA. The CDR3 has 13 residues. Between the trimmed V and J ends, which lost 3 bases and 4 bases, there was a span of 9 bases. The data were taken from a study of blood T cell repertoires in COVID-19. Across the whole study: Acute and convalescent COVID-19 specimens originated in the United States, Italy and Spain.

Here immunoSEQ multiplex PCR was the method, and the copy in TCRdb shows in-frame clones only, minus some. Seen here are fewer than 250,000 clones, around 89% observed once, and the top ten hold under 2%. The material sequenced was peripheral blood. The V call is TRBV7-3, the J call TRBJ1-1; D gene unclear. The source is a man aged 65 to 79 with acute or convalescent COVID-19. Here the CDR3 reads CASSLIGGTEAFF. The CDR3 DNA reads as TGTGCCAGCAGCTTGATAGGCGGCACTGAAGCTTTCTTT.